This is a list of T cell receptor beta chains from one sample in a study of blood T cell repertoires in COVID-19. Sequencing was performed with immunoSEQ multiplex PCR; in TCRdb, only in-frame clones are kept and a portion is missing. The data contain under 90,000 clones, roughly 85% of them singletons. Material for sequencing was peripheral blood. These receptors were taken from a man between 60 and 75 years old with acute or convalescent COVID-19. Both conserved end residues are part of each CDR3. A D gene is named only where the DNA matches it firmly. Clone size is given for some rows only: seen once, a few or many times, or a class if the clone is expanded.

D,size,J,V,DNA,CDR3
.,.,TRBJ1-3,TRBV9,TGTGCCAGCAGCCTCAGTGCAGGGCGATTTGGAAACACCATATATTTT,CASSLSAGRFGNTIYF
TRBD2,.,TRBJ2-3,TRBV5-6,TGTGCCAGCAGCTCGGGGACTAGCGGCTTTAGCACAGATACGCAGTATTTT,CASSSGTSGFSTDTQYF
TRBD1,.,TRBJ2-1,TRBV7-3,TGTGCCAGCAGCTCCCAGGGGGCCAGTGAGCAGTTCTTC,CASSSQGASEQFF
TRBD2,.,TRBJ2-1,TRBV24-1,TGTGCCACCAGTGAATTAGCGGGGGGGGGAGAGCAGTTCTTC,CATSELAGGGEQFF
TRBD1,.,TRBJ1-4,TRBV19,TGTGCCAGTAGACCTGGGACAGGGAGGGAAAAACTGTTTTTT,CASRPGTGREKLFF
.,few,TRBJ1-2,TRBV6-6,TGTGCCAGCAGTTACTCGGCGGATTTCGGCTATGGCTACACCTTC,CASSYSADFGYGYTF
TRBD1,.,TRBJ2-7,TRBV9,TGTGCCAGCAGCGGAGGGGCAGGGGGCGCCGAGCAGTACTTC,CASSGGAGGAEQYF
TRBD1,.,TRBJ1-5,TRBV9,TGTGCCAGCAGCCGGGACAGGGAAAGCAATCAGCCCCAGCATTTT,CASSRDRESNQPQHF
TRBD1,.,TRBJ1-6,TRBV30,TGTGCCTGGGGAAGGACAGGGGGATCACCCCTCCACTTT,CAWGRTGGSPLHF
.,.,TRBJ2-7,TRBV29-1,TGCAGCGGCAGTCGCGGGACCGACGTTAACTTGGAGCAGTACTTC,CSGSRGTDVNLEQYF
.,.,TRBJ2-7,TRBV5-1,TGCGCCAGCAGCAGAGACAGTGATATCTCCTACGAGCAGTACTTC,CASSRDSDISYEQYF
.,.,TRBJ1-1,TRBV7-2,TGTGCCAGCAGCACCCGGGACTCACGAGGCACTGAAGCTTTCTTT,CASSTRDSRGTEAFF
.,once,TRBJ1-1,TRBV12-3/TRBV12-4,TGTGCCAGCAGTCCCACCGGGAACACTGAAGCTTTCTTT,CASSPTGNTEAFF
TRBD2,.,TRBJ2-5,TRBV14,TGTGCCAGCAGCCAAGGGTCTAGCGGGGATAAAGAGACCCAGTACTTC,CASSQGSSGDKETQYF
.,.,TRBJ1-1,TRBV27,TGTGCCAGCAGTTTCGGCAGGGTAACTGAAGCTTTCTTT,CASSFGRVTEAFF
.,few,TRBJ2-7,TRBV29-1,TGCAGCGTTCTGAGCCCCAACGAGGACGAGCAGTACTTC,CSVLSPNEDEQYF
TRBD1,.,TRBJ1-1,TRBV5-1,TGCGCCAGCAGCTCTTCCACTCCTACGGGACAGCACAGTACTGAAGCTTTCTTT,CASSSSTPTGQHSTEAFF
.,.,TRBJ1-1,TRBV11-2,TGTGCCAGCAGCTTAGTGGGCAAACTGAACACTGAAGCTTTCTTT,CASSLVGKLNTEAFF